These 21 T cell receptor beta chains originate from one sample sequenced in a study of CD8+CD57+ T cells in acquired aplastic anemia. Genomic DNA, the template, was used for profiling of the TCR beta VDJ and CDR3. A single record per CDR3 protein comes from TCRdb applying MiXCR to the reads. The sample has 150,000 to 200,000 distinct CDR3 sequences; 64% are singletons. Specimen: sorted CD4+, CD8+, or CD8+CD57+ T cells (not recorded which) from PBMCs. These receptor sequences come from a human donor with severe aplastic anemia or a healthy control (not recorded which).

Here the CDR3 reads CSVSGWDTGKGYTF. CDR3 coding DNA: TGCAGCGTCAGTGGCTGGGACACGGGCAAGGGCTACACCTTC. The rearrangement joins TRBV29-1 to TRBJ1-2; tentatively, D is TRBD1 (6 bases). Germline values: CDR1 SQVTM, CDR2 ANQGSEA. The germline V and J ends were trimmed by 6 bases and 8 bases, with 22 bases remaining between them. The CDR3 is 14 residues long.

This clonotype occurred many times. The V and J genes are TRBV12-3 or TRBV12-4 and TRBJ1-2; perhaps TRBD1 as D (6 bases). With 3 bases removed from V and 4 bases from J, the gap between germline ends came to 15 bases. The CDR3 extends over 15 amino acids. The CDR3 loop reads CASSLGGDTFYGYTF. DNA for the CDR3: TGTGCCAGCAGTTTGGGGGGCGACACCTTCTATGGCTACACCTTC.

The gene calls are TRBV25-1 and TRBJ2-3; D perhaps matches TRBD2 (6 bases). The CDR3 totals 15 residues. The germline CDR1 and CDR2 sequences are MGHDK and SYGVNS. V lost 1 base to trimming and J lost 2 bases, with 10 bases between them. CDR3 bases: TGTGCCAGCAGTGAATTTCTAGCGAACACAGATACGCAGTATTTT. Its protein is CASSEFLANTDTQYF.

V gene TRBV9 combines with J gene TRBJ2-7; TRBD2 aligns across 9 bases. Germline lookup yields CDR1 SGDLS and CDR2 YYNGEE. The CDR3 spans 17 residues. Losses at the gene ends were 3 bases for V and 0 bases for J; bases not matched to a gene: 10. The DNA of the CDR3 is TGTGCCAGCAGCGGATTTTCGAGTAGCGGGAGCTCCTACGAGCAGTACTTC. Amino acids: CASSGFSSSGSSYEQYF.

V is TRBV20-1 and J is TRBJ2-7; 7 positions match TRBD1. Germline assignment: CDR1 DFQATT and CDR2 SNEGSKA (reference sequence). Trimming at V came to 7 bases and at J to 1 base, leaving 4 bases not matched to a gene. This CDR3 has 12 residues. The CDR3 protein is CSGTGGSYEQYF. Here the CDR3 DNA reads TGCAGTGGGACAGGAGGATCCTACGAGCAGTACTTC.

The chain is built from TRBV7-9 and TRBJ2-1; D not resolved. Trimming pared 5 bases from V and 4 bases from J, leaving 9 bases between. The CDR3 extends over 13 amino acids. CDR1 SEHNR and CDR2 FQNEAQ come from the germline V gene (reference sequence). The CDR3 bases are TGTGCCAGCAGCGTGGGCCAATACAATGAGCAGTTCTTC. Translating it yields CASSVGQYNEQFF.

J is TRBJ2-7 and V is TRBV4-3; no definite D call. There are 14 residues in the CDR3. CDR1 LGHNA and CDR2 YSLEER come from the germline V gene. Between the trimmed V and J ends, which lost 5 bases and 4 bases, there was a span of 15 bases. In DNA form, the CDR3 reads TGCGCCAGCAGCAGCACAGACTCCCCGTACGAGCAGTACTTC. Translating it yields CASSSTDSPYEQYF.

The gene calls are TRBV29-1 and TRBJ2-7; a possible D gene is TRBD1 (5 bases). CDR1 SQVTM and CDR2 ANQGSEA come from the germline V gene. The CDR3 sequence is 11 residues long. Trimming pared 6 bases from V and 5 bases from J, leaving 11 bases between. CDR3: CSVPGFNEQYF. CDR3 DNA: TGCAGCGTGCCAGGGTTCAACGAGCAGTACTTC.

This clonotype occurred a few times. The chain couples TRBV6-1 to TRBJ1-2; the D is unclear. Trimming shortened V by 10 bases and J by 4 bases, and 16 bases separated the two germline ends. Germline V CDR1 and CDR2: MNHNS, SASEGT. This CDR3 is built from 13 residues. CDR3 in amino acids: CATNPESFYGYTF. The CDR3 DNA reads as TGTGCCACCAATCCAGAGAGCTTCTATGGCTACACCTTC.

The rearrangement joins TRBV15 to TRBJ1-3; D might be TRBD1 (6 bases). V dropped 3 bases and J dropped 3 bases, with 12 bases sitting between them. This CDR3 spans 15 amino acids. Germline V gene lookup returns CDR1 LNHNV and CDR2 YYDKDF (reference sequence). The CDR3 DNA reads TGTGCCACCAGCAGCCAACAGGGTATTGGAAACACCATATATTTT. It specifies CATSSQQGIGNTIYF.

The chain combines TRBV10-3 with TRBJ1-6, with a possible D match to TRBD1 (5 bases). Per germline, CDR1 ENHRY and CDR2 SYGVKD. The CDR3 consists of 14 residues. The ends were cut back, 11 bases at V and 8 bases at J, with 19 bases in the middle. CDR3 protein: CASNQGRDYSPLHF. CDR3 nucleotides: TGTGCCTCCAATCAGGGCAGGGACTATTCACCCCTCCACTTT.

This sequence joins TRBV15 and TRBJ1-4; possible D gene TRBD1, 5 bases. Trimming left V 3 bases short and J 3 bases short, with 14 bases between. This CDR3 is built from 16 residues. CDR1 and CDR2 (germline): LNHNV, YYDKDF (reference sequence). The CDR3 DNA reads TGTGCCACCAGCAGGGCGCAGGGCCGAGCTAATGAAAAACTGTTTTTT. This encodes CATSRAQGRANEKLFF. The full variable domain, with the rest looked up from reference TRBV15 and TRBJ1-4, is DAMVIQNPRYQVTQFGKPVTLSCSQTLNHNVMYWYQQKSSQAPKLLFHYYDKDFNNEADTPDNFQSRRPNTSFCFLDIRSPGLGDTAMYLCATSRAQGRANEKLFFGSGTQLSVL.

Remarks on this clonotype: The junction departs from the called germline gene at one end, perhaps through a read error. The chain recombines TRBV5-1 with TRBJ1-4, with D possibly TRBD1 on 5 matching bases. The CDR3 sequence is 14 residues long. Per the germline V gene, CDR1 is SGHRS and CDR2 is YFSETQ. CDR3 residues: CASSLDMRGEKLFF. For the CDR3, the DNA is TGTGCCAGCAGCTTGGACATGCGAGGGGAAAAACTGTTTTTT.

In its sample, this clonotype was seen many times. This chain uses TRBV7-8 with TRBJ1-4; a possible D gene is TRBD1 (6 bases). Per the germline V gene, CDR1 is SGHVS and CDR2 is FQNEAQ. The germline V and J ends were trimmed by 5 bases and 4 bases, with 17 bases remaining between them. The CDR3 loop spans 16 amino acids. The CDR3: CASSARTATYNEKLFF. The DNA for the CDR3 is TGTGCCAGCAGCGCACGGACAGCCACTTATAATGAAAAACTGTTTTTT.

This clonotype was recorded a few times. The chain has TRBV10-3 and TRBJ2-3; TRBD2 matches at 11 bases. The CDR3 extends over 16 amino acids. Germline V lookup: CDR1 ENHRY, CDR2 SYGVKD. The trim removed 4 bases at V and 0 bases at J, leaving 3 bases unmatched. The CDR3 nucleotides read TGTGCCATCAGTGTGGTAGCGGGAGGGAGCACAGATACGCAGTATTTT. Amino acids: CAISVVAGGSTDTQYF.

In the case of this clonotype: This may stem from a read error, because a much larger clone lies one nucleotide away. The rearrangement uses TRBV4-1 and TRBJ1-2; tentative D call: TRBD1 (6 bases). The CDR3 contains 14 residues. Germline assignment: CDR1 MGHRA and CDR2 YSYEKL. V was pared by 3 bases and J by 4 bases, with 12 bases between. CDR3 region: CASSHEQGCYGYTF. As DNA, the CDR3 is TGCGCCAGCAGCCATGAACAGGGTTGCTATGGCTACACCTTC.

Comments on this clonotype: The junction departs from germline at one end; a sequencing error may be responsible. The V gene is TRBV5-1, the J gene TRBJ2-3, with D hard to call. Germline V gives CDR1 SGHRS, CDR2 YFSETQ. The CDR3 totals 15 residues. Here the CDR3 reads CASSFFPQSTDTQYF. Written as DNA, the CDR3 is TGTGCCAGCAGCTTTTTCCCCCAAAGCACAGATACGCAGTATTTT.

This chain links TRBV2 with TRBJ2-7; D is unclear. Trimming left V 6 bases short and J 0 bases short, with 15 bases between. The CDR3 contains 15 residues. Germline V lookup: CDR1 SNHLY, CDR2 FYNNEI. In DNA, the CDR3 is TGTGCCAGCAGGGATGGAAAGATTAGCTCCTACGAGCAGTACTTC. It translates to CASRDGKISSYEQYF.

The rearrangement links TRBV25-1 to TRBJ1-3, with D perhaps matching TRBD1 (6 bases). The CDR3 extends over 16 amino acids. Between the trimmed V and J ends, which lost 1 base and 10 bases, there was a span of 20 bases. Germline V gives CDR1 MGHDK, CDR2 SYGVNS. Written as DNA, the CDR3 is TGTGCCAGCAGTGAATTGGTGGGGGACACCACGACAACCATATATTTT. Translating gives CASSELVGDTTTTIYF.

This chain joins TRBV7-6 and TRBJ2-2; TRBD1 is a possible D gene (5 bases). The CDR3 runs 14 residues. The germline V gene encodes CDR1 SGHVS and CDR2 FNYEAQ. V shed 1 base and J shed 7 bases, with 10 bases lying between them. The CDR3 spells CASSLVLGRGELFF. The CDR3 DNA reads as TGTGCCAGCAGCTTAGTACTGGGGCGCGGGGAGCTGTTTTTT.

The V gene is TRBV2, the J gene TRBJ2-2, with 7 bases that match TRBD1. Germline values: CDR1 SNHLY, CDR2 FYNNEI. The V segment lost 9 bases and the J segment 8 bases; nucleotides outside the gene matches: 9. The CDR3 has 13 residues. In DNA, the CDR3 is TGTGCCAGTCGGGACAGACGAGCAGGGGAGCTGTTTTTT. It encodes CASRDRRAGELFF.